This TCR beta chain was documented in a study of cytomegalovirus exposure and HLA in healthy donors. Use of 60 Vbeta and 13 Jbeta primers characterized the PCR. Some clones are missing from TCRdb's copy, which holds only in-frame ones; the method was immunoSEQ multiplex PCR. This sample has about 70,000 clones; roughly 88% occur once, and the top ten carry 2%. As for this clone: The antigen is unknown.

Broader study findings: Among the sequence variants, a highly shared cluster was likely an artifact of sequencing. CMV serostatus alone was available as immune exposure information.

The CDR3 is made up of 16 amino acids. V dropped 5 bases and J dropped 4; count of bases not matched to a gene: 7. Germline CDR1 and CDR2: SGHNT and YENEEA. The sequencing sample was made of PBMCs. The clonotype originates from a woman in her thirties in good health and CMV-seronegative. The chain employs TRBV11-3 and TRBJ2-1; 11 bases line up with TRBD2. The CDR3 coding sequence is TGTGCCAGCAGCGCCGGCGGGACTAGCGGATACAATGAGCAGTTCTTC. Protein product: CASSAGGTSGYNEQFF.